What follows are 9 T cell receptor beta chains derived from one specimen sequenced in a study of shared clonotypes between healthy human individuals. The method was immunoSEQ multiplex PCR; TCRdb's version includes in-frame clones alone and lacks a portion of them. The sample holds some 2 million clones, around 96% seen once. Positively selected for CCR7, the CD45RO-negative cells used as naive CD8 cells excluded terminally differentiated effector memory CD45RA+ cells. Sample: naive CD8+ T cells sorted from blood. The receptors shown here come from a man younger than 30 in good health.

Details on this clone: At one end, the junction sequence differs from germline, possibly due to a read error. The chain carries TRBV7-7 and TRBJ2-1, with D possibly TRBD1 on 6 matching bases. Germline loops: CDR1 SSHAT, CDR2 FNYEAQ (reference sequence). The CDR3 has 13 amino acids. The DNA for the CDR3 is TGTGCTAGCAGCTACAGGGTAGGAAGAGAGCAGTTCTTC. This translates into CASSYRVGREQFF.

V gene TRBV4-1 combines with J gene TRBJ2-7; D might be TRBD2 (6 bases). This CDR3 has 14 amino acids. Trimming removed 6 bases at V and 2 bases at J, with 14 bases between. The germline gives CDR1 MGHRA, CDR2 YSYEKL. The CDR3 nucleotides read TGCGCCAGCAGTCGCGGGACCCCGCCCTACGAGCAGTACTTC. It is translated as CASSRGTPPYEQYF.

The chain uses TRBV27 and TRBJ2-7; 9 bases map to TRBD2. V lost 6 bases, J lost 6 bases, and 9 bases stayed unmatched. Germline V lookup: CDR1 MNHEY, CDR2 SMNVEV (reference sequence). CDR3 size: 14 residues. The CDR3 spells CASRVGASGAEQYF. Here the CDR3 DNA reads TGTGCCAGCAGGGTTGGGGCTAGCGGGGCCGAGCAGTACTTC.

J is TRBJ2-7 and V is TRBV27; 10 positions agree with TRBD1. Germline V gene sequence: CDR1 MNHEY, CDR2 SMNVEV (reference sequence). This CDR3 has 14 residues. The J segment lost 2 bases and the V segment lost 7 bases, leaving 5 bases of the junction unmatched. In DNA form, the CDR3 reads TGTGCCAGCACCTCCGGGACAGGGGCCTACGAGCAGTACTTC. This encodes CASTSGTGAYEQYF.

The gene calls are TRBV6-5 and TRBJ2-5; D might be TRBD1 (5 bases). Germline loops: CDR1 MNHEY, CDR2 SVGAGI. The CDR3 sequence is 15 residues long. The V and J ends lost 0 bases and 1 base respectively, with 9 bases between them. The CDR3 DNA is TGTGCCAGCAGTTACTCTTCAGGGATCCAAGAGACCCAGTACTTC. Its translation is CASSYSSGIQETQYF.

This sequence joins TRBV6-1 and TRBJ2-7; D uncertain. This CDR3 contains 17 residues. The V end was cut by 1 base, the J end by 5 bases, with 21 bases between. Germline V lookup: CDR1 MNHNS, CDR2 SASEGT. The DNA of the CDR3 is TGTGCCAGCAGTGAAGTACAAGGGATCAGCTACAACAACGAGCAGTACTTC. It translates to CASSEVQGISYNNEQYF.

This chain links TRBV27 with TRBJ1-1; D might be TRBD1 (5 bases). CDR1 MNHEY and CDR2 SMNVEV come from the germline V gene (reference sequence). CDR3 size: 17 residues. The V end was cut by 6 bases, the J end by 1 base, with 21 bases between. The CDR3 coding sequence is TGTGCCAGCAGCCGAAAAGGCCCCAGGGACCCGAACACTGAAGCTTTCTTT. Translated, it gives CASSRKGPRDPNTEAFF.

The chain has TRBV7-9 and TRBJ2-7, with D uncertain. Germline V CDR1 and CDR2: SEHNR, FQNEAQ (reference sequence). The CDR3 totals 14 residues. The V end was cut by 1 base, the J end by 2 bases, with 9 bases between. The CDR3 region has the DNA TGTGCCAGCAGCTTAGAAGGCTATGCCTACGAGCAGTACTTC. Translated: CASSLEGYAYEQYF.

This sequence joins TRBV5-8 and TRBJ2-7, with a weak D call TRBD2 (5 bases). The V end lost 4 bases, the J end lost 5 bases, and 7 bases lay between the germline ends. CDR1 and CDR2 from the germline V gene are SGHTS and YDEGEE. CDR3 length equals 11 residues. CDR3 nucleotide sequence: TGTGCCAGCAGCCCCGGGAACGAGCAGTACTTC. Its translation is CASSPGNEQYF.